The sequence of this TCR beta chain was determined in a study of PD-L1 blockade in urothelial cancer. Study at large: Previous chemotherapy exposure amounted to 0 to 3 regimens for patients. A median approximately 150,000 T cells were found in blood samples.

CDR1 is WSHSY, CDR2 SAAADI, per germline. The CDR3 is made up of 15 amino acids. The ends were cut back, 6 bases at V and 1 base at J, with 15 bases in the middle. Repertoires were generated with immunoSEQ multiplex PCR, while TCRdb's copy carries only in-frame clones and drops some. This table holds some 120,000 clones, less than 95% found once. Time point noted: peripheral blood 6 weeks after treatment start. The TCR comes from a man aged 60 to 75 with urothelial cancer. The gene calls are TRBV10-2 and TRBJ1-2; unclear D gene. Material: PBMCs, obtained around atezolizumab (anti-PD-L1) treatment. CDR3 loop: CASRATESVNYGYTF. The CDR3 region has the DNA TGCGCCAGCAGAGCCACCGAGAGTGTTAACTATGGCTACACCTTC.